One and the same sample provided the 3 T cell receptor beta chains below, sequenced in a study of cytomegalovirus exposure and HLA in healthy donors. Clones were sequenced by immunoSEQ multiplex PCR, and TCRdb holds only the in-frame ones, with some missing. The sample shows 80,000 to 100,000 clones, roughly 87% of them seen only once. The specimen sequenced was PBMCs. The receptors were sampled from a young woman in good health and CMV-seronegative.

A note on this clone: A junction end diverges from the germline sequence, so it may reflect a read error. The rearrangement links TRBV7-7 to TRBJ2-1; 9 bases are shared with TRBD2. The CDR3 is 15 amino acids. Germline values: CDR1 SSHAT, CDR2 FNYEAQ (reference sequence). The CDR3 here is CASSLMAGGGNEQFF. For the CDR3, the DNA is TGTGCTAGCAGCTTAATGGCGGGAGGGGGCAATGAGCAGTTCTTC. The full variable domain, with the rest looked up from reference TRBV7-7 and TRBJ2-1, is GAGVSQSPRYKVTKRGQDVTLRCDPISSHATLYWYQQALGQGPEFLTYFNYEAQPDKSGLPSDRFSAERPEGSISTLTIQRTEQRDSAMYRCASSLMAGGGNEQFFGPGTRLTVL.

The CDR3 region is CASSLTGAYGPQHF. CDR3 coding DNA: TGTGCCAGCAGTTTAACAGGGGCCTATGGTCCCCAGCATTTT. The chain combines TRBV28 with TRBJ1-5; TRBD1 agrees at 7 bases. CDR3 length: 14 residues. Per the germline V gene, CDR1 is MDHEN and CDR2 is SYDVKM. V was pared by 2 bases and J by 10 bases, with 8 bases of the junction left unmatched.

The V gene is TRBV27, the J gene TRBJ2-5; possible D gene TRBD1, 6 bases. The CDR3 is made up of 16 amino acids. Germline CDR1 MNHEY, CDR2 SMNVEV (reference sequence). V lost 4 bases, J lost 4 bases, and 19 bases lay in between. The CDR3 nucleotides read TGTGCCAGCAGTTCCGCCGGACAGCGACGGTTAGAGACCCAGTACTTC. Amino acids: CASSSAGQRRLETQYF.